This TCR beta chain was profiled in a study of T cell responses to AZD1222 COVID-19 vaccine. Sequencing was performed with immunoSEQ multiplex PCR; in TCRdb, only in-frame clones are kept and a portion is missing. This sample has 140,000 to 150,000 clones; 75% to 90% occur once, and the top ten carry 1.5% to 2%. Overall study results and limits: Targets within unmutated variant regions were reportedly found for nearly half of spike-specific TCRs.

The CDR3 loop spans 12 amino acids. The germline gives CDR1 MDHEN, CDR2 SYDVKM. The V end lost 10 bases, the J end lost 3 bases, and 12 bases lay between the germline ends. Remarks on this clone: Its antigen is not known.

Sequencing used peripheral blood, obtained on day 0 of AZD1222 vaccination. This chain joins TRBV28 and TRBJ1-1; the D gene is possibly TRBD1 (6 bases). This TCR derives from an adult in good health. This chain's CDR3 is CATGDIYTEAFF. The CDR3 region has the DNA TGTGCCACGGGGGACATTTACACTGAAGCTTTCTTT.